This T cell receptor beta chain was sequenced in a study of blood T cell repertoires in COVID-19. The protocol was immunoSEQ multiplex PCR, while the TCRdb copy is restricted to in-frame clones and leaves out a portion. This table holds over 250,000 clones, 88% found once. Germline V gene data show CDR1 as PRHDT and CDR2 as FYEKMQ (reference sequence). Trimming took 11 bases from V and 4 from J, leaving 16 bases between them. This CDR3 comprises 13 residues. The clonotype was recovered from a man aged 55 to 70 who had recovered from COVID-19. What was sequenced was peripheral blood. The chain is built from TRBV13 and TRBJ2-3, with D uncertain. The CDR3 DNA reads TGTGCCGGAAGACCAATGGGCGCAGATACGCAGTATTTT. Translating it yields CAGRPMGADTQYF.